This T cell receptor beta chain was sequenced during a study of shared clonotypes between healthy human individuals. The CDR3 is 14 amino acids. The germline CDR1 and CDR2 sequences are SGHAT and FQNNGV. V gave up 2 bases and J gave up 2 bases, with 9 bases separating them. Profiled with immunoSEQ multiplex PCR; TCRdb holds only in-frame clones, not every one. Seen here are more than 2,000,000 clones, 85% to 95% observed once, and the top ten hold around 0.14%. The sample consisted of naive CD4+ T cells sorted from blood. Subset described: CD45RA+ positively selected. The TCR comes from a man between 18 and 35 years old in good health. The chain is built from TRBV11-2 and TRBJ1-2; D gene ambiguous. DNA for the CDR3: TGTGCCAGCAGCTTACACATAGCAAACTATGGCTACACCTTC. Encoded protein: CASSLHIANYGYTF.